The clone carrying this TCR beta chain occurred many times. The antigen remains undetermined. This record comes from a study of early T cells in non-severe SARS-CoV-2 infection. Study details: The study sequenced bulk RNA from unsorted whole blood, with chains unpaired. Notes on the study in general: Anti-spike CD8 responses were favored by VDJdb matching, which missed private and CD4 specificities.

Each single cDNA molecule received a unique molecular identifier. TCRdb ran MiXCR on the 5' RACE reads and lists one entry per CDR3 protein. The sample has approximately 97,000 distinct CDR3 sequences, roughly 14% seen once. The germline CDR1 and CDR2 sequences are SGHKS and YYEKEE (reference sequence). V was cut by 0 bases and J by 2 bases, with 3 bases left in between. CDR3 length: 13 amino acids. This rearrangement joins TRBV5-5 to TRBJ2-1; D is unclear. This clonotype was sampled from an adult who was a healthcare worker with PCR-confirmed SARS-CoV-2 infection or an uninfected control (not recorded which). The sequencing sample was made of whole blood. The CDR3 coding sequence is TGTGCCAGCAGCTTGGACCCCTACAATGAGCAGTTCTTC. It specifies CASSLDPYNEQFF.